This TCR beta chain was observed in a study of beta chain features in type 1 diabetes. Study-wide findings and caveats: Researchers report that Type 1 diabetes patients had moderately but significantly shorter TCRB CDR3s across all four CD4+ subsets. Cells carrying high TCR expression could end up over-represented when cDNA is sequenced.

Expressed TCRB transcripts got sequenced, as all isolated RNA was reverse transcribed. TCRdb's copy holds only in-frame clones and misses some; the assay was immunoSEQ multiplex PCR. The table has tens of thousands of clones, 40% to 60% seen once. With respect to this clone: As yet, its antigen is unknown.

Germline V gene sequence: CDR1 LNHDA, CDR2 SQIVND (reference sequence). With 9 bases removed from V and 0 bases from J, the gap between germline ends came to 13 bases. The CDR3 extends over 14 amino acids. Sorted CD4+ subsets: naive, central memory, regulatory, stem cell-like memory (CD45RO/CCR7/CD25/CD127/CD95/CD27 panel). Over 95% purity was reached by all sorted populations. This clonotype was obtained from a woman between 40 and 55 years old with type 1 diabetes. The sequenced sample consisted of Tregs from blood. V gene TRBV19 combines with J gene TRBJ2-3, with a weak D call TRBD1 (5 bases). The CDR3 nucleotides read TGTGCCAGCTCATGGGGCGAGAGCACAGATACGCAGTATTTT. Its protein is CASSWGESTDTQYF.